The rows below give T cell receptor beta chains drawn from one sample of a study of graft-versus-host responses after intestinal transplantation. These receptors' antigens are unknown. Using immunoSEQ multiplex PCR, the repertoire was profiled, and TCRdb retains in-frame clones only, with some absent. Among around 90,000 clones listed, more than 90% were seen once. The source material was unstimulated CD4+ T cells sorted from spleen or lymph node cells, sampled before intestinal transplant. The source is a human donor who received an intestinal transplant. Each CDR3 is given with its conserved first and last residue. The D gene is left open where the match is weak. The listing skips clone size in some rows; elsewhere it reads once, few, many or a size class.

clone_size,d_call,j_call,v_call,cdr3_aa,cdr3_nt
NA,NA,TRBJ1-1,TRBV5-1,CASRRGGRNTEAFF,TGCGCCAGCAGAAGAGGTGGGAGGAACACTGAAGCTTTCTTT
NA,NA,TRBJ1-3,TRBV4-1,CASSQAKGQFSGNTIYF,TGCGCCAGCAGCCAAGCTAAGGGGCAGTTCTCTGGAAACACCATATATTTT
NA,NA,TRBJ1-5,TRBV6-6,CASSYLGGNQPQHF,TGTGCCAGCAGTTACCTGGGGGGCAATCAGCCCCAGCATTTT
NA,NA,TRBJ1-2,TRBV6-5,CASRGGSYGYTF,TGTGCCAGCAGGGGAGGGAGCTATGGCTACACCTTC
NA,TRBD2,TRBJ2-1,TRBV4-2,CASSQDVVAGGSEQFF,TGTGCCAGCAGCCAAGATGTGGTAGCGGGGGGGAGTGAGCAGTTCTTC
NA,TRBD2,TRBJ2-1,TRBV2,CASSKPLAGGYNEQFF,TGTGCCAGCAGTAAGCCGCTAGCGGGAGGCTACAATGAGCAGTTCTTC
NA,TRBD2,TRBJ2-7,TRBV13,CASSFLGLAGGSYEQYF,TGTGCCAGCAGCTTCCTTGGACTAGCGGGAGGGTCCTACGAGCAGTACTTC
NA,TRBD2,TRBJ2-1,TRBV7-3,CASSAALRTSGGHNEQFF,TGTGCCAGCAGCGCCGCTCTTAGGACTAGCGGGGGACACAATGAGCAGTTCTTC
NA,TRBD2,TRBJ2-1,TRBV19,CASSDVGLAGNEQFF,TGTGCCAGTAGCGACGTGGGACTAGCGGGCAATGAGCAGTTCTTC
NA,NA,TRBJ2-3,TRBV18,CASSPRTLSTDTQYF,TGTGCCAGCTCACCACGGACACTCAGCACAGATACGCAGTATTTT
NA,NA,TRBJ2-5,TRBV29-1,CSVDRVEETQYF,TGCAGCGTTGACAGGGTAGAAGAGACCCAGTACTTC
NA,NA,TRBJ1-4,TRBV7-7,CASSLFGPTNEKLFF,TGTGCCAGCAGCTTGTTCGGACCAACTAATGAAAAACTGTTTTTT
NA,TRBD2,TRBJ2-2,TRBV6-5,CASSYSGLRMEELFF,TGTGCCAGCAGTTACTCGGGACTAAGAATGGAGGAGCTGTTTTTT
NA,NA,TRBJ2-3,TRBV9,CASGPKRDRLDTQYF,TGTGCCAGCGGCCCAAAGAGGGACCGACTAGATACGCAGTATTTT
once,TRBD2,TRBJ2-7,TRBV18,CASSPSGRAYEQYF,TGTGCCAGCTCACCAAGCGGGAGGGCTTACGAGCAGTACTTC
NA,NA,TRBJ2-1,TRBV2,CASSFGTISSYNEQFF,TGTGCCAGCAGTTTCGGGACCATAAGCTCCTACAATGAGCAGTTCTTC
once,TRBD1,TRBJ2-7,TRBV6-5,CASRHTGTGDYEQYF,TGTGCCAGCAGACACACCGGGACAGGGGACTACGAGCAATACTTC
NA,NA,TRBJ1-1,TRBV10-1,CASSDSRLNTEAFF,TGCGCCAGCAGTGACTCCCGGCTGAACACTGAAGCTTTCTTT
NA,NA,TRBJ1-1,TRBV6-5,CASSYSGFGDTEAFF,TGTGCCAGCAGTTACTCGGGCTTTGGGGACACTGAAGCTTTCTTT
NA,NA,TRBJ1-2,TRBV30,CAWATDYGYTF,TGTGCCTGGGCGACAGATTATGGCTACACCTTC
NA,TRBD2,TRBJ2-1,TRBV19,CASSIMTSGKAEQFF,TGTGCCAGTAGTATAATGACTAGCGGGAAGGCCGAGCAGTTCTTC
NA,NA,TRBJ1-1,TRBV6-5,CASSWPQENTEAFF,TGTGCCAGCAGTTGGCCCCAGGAAAACACTGAAGCTTTCTTT
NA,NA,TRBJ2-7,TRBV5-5,CASMVDVDYEQYF,TGTGCCAGCATGGTCGACGTGGACTACGAGCAGTACTTC
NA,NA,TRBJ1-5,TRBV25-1,CASSTAGLQPQHF,TGTGCCAGCAGTACCGCGGGGCTTCAGCCCCAGCATTTT
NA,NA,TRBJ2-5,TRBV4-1,CASSHLKQGIQETQYF,TGCGCCAGCAGCCACTTAAAACAGGGTATCCAAGAGACCCAGTACTTC
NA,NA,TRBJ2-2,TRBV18,CASSPQNPNTGELFF,TGTGCCAGCTCACCACAGAACCCGAACACCGGGGAGCTGTTTTTT
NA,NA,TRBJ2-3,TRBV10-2,CATHRGGTSTDTQYF,TGCGCCACGCACCGCGGCGGGACTAGCACAGATACGCAGTATTTT
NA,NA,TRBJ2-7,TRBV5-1,CASSSYEQYF,TGCGCCAGCAGCTCCTACGAGCAGTACTTC
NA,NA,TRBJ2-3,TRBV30,CAWARSLFADTQYF,TGTGCCTGGGCCCGTTCCTTGTTCGCAGATACGCAGTATTTT
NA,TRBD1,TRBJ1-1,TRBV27,CASSLGTTGQMNTEAFF,TGTGCCAGCAGTTTGGGTACGACAGGGCAAATGAACACTGAAGCTTTCTTT
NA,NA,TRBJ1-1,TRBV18,CASSPMGGTDEAFF,TGTGCCAGCTCACCTATGGGCGGGACCGACGAAGCTTTCTTT
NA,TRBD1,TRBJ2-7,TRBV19,CASIDRVGSSYEQYF,TGTGCCAGCATCGACAGGGTCGGCAGCTCCTACGAGCAGTACTTC
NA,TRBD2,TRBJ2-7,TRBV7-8,CASSSATSGWIKGPEQYF,TGTGCCAGCAGCTCCGCGACTAGCGGGTGGATAAAGGGTCCGGAGCAGTACTTC
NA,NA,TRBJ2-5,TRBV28,CASSTQGGQETQYF,TGTGCCAGCAGCACACAGGGAGGGCAAGAGACCCAGTACTTC
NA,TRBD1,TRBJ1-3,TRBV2,CASRGGTVLLSGNTIYF,TGTGCCAGCAGGGGGGGGACAGTACTTCTTTCTGGAAACACCATATATTTT
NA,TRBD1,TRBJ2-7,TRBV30,CAWGQVSSYEQYF,TGTGCCTGGGGACAGGTCAGCTCCTACGAGCAGTACTTC
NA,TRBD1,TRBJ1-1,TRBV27,CASSSRDRVGENTEAFF,TGTGCCAGCAGTTCGCGGGACAGGGTGGGGGAGAACACTGAAGCTTTCTTT
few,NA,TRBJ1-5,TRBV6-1,CASSPQLSNQPQHF,TGTGCCAGCAGTCCTCAGTTAAGCAATCAGCCCCAGCATTTT
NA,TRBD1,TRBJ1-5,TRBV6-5,CASSYPGQGKNQPQHF,TGTGCCAGCAGTTACCCGGGACAGGGAAAGAATCAGCCCCAGCATTTT
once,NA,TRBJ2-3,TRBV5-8,CASSYNTDTQYF,TGTGCCAGCAGCTACAACACAGATACGCAGTATTTT